These 23 T cell receptor beta chains came from one sample sequenced in a study of vaccination and CD4 T cells after COVID-19. Indicated treatment: roughly nine-day PBMC culture with coronavirus spike peptide pools or control peptides (ViraFEST assay). These receptors are not linked to any known antigen. The assay that was used to sequence DNA from cultured CD4+ T cells was the Oncomine TCR Beta short-read assay. TCRdb re-called the PCR reads with MiXCR, one entry per CDR3 protein. The data show approximately 12,000 distinct CDR3 sequences, 75% to 80% seen once. The specimen was CD4+ T cells from blood, cultured in vitro. Receptors were obtained from a human donor who had recovered from COVID-19.

V gene TRBV6-1 combines with J gene TRBJ1-2; D not resolved. The CDR3 is 12 residues long. The germline CDR1 and CDR2 sequences are MNHNS and SASEGT. V lost 5 bases and J 6 bases, leaving 10 bases between the germline ends. The CDR3 DNA sequence: TGTGCCAGCAGTCCCCTCGTCCATGGCTACACCTTC. Translated: CASSPLVHGYTF.

The chain carries TRBV20-1 and TRBJ2-1; D gene uncertain. There are 12 residues in the CDR3. Germline CDR1 DFQATT, CDR2 SNEGSKA (reference sequence). The chain's CDR3 is CSVHRAYNEQFF. CDR3 in DNA: TGCAGCGTTCACCGGGCTTACAATGAGCAGTTCTTC.

The count of this clonotype is one. This chain joins TRBV18 and TRBJ1-2; 9 nucleotides agree with TRBD1. Losses at the gene ends were 1 base for V and 4 bases for J; bases not matched to a gene: 4. CDR3 length equals 15 residues. Germline CDR1 reads KGHSH; CDR2 reads LQKENI. DNA of the CDR3: TGTGCCAGCTCACCACGGGACAGGGCCCTCTATGGCTACACCTTC. Its protein is CASSPRDRALYGYTF.

The chain recombines TRBV6-2 or TRBV6-3 with TRBJ2-1; 9 positions agree with TRBD1. The DNA end favors TRBJ2-7, so the J call may be wrong. This CDR3 is 19 amino acids long. Germline loops: CDR1 MNHEY, CDR2 SVGEGT. DNA of the CDR3: TGTGCCAGCAGTTTCCCGGTACTGAGCCTTAACAGGGGGCTCGACGAGCAGTACTTC. This codes for CASSFPVLSLNRGLDEQYF.

J is TRBJ1-1 and V is TRBV6-1, with TRBD1 identical over 7 bases. Per the germline V gene, CDR1 is MNHNS and CDR2 is SASEGT. This CDR3 contains 13 residues. The trim removed 4 bases at V and 11 bases at J, leaving 10 bases unmatched. The CDR3 sequence is CASSAETGLSAFF. Written as DNA, the CDR3 is TGTGCCAGCAGTGCCGAGACAGGGCTGAGTGCTTTCTTT.

The chain employs TRBV2 and TRBJ2-5, with 7 positions matching TRBD2. Germline lookup yields CDR1 SNHLY and CDR2 FYNNEI. V lost 7 bases to trimming and J lost 5 bases; unmatched junction nucleotides: 7. The CDR3 is 13 residues long. As DNA, the CDR3 is TGTGCCAGCAATTTATCCGGGAGGGAGACCCAGTACTTC. Protein sequence: CASNLSGRETQYF.

The CDR3 reads CASSLDRANYGYTF. The CDR3 DNA sequence: TGTGCCAGCAGCCTTGACAGGGCTAACTATGGCTACACCTTC. This chain links TRBV27 with TRBJ1-2; 7 bases line up with TRBD1. With 6 bases clipped from V and 0 bases from J, the junction kept 4 bases outside the gene matches. The CDR3 covers 14 residues. Germline V gene sequence: CDR1 MNHEY, CDR2 SMNVEV (reference sequence).

The chain recombines TRBV20-1 with TRBJ2-7; 8 bases map to TRBD1. The CDR3 consists of 14 residues. From germline, CDR1 is DFQATT and CDR2 SNEGSKA (reference sequence). Trimming cost V 6 bases and J 6 bases; bases outside gene matches: 13. The CDR3, as DNA: TGCAGTGCCCCCCGCGGACAGGGCTCCCCCGAGCAGTACTTC. Residues: CSAPRGQGSPEQYF.

This clonotype showed up just a few times. This chain joins TRBV19 and TRBJ2-1; either TRBD1 or TRBD2 may fit D (5 bases each). The CDR3 spans 14 residues. Between the trimmed V and J ends, which lost 5 bases and 4 bases, there was a span of 12 bases. Germline V gives CDR1 LNHDA, CDR2 SQIVND (reference sequence). The CDR3 region is CASSVRGSYNEQFF. DNA for the CDR3: TGTGCCAGTAGTGTCCGGGGCTCATACAATGAGCAGTTCTTC.

The genes are TRBV6-2 or TRBV6-3 and TRBJ1-1, with a possible D match to TRBD1 (6 bases). The CDR3 consists of 14 residues. Per the germline V gene, CDR1 is MNHEY and CDR2 is SVGEGT. Trimming took 2 bases from V and 1 from J, leaving 8 bases between them. This chain's CDR3 is CASSYRRGNTEAFF. Here the CDR3 DNA reads TGTGCCAGCAGTTACCGCAGGGGGAACACTGAAGCTTTCTTT.

The chain combines TRBV7-2 with TRBJ1-1; TRBD1 is a possible D gene (5 bases). Germline V lookup: CDR1 SGHTA, CDR2 FQGNSA. Trimming left V 5 bases short and J 2 bases short, with 12 bases between. This CDR3 spans 14 amino acids. CDR3: CASSDRGDNTEAFF. Here the CDR3 DNA reads TGTGCCAGCAGCGACAGAGGAGATAACACTGAAGCTTTCTTT.

This sequence joins TRBV7-2 and TRBJ1-2; tentative D call: TRBD1 (5 bases). Germline CDR1 reads SGHTA; CDR2 reads FQGNSA. Trimming left V 5 bases short and J 6 bases short, with 19 bases between. The CDR3 length is 15 residues. CDR3 sequence reads: CASSPGLPRIDGYTF. In nucleotides, the CDR3 is TGTGCCAGCAGCCCGGGACTCCCGAGGATCGATGGCTACACCTTC.

The chain combines TRBV20-1 with TRBJ2-5; TRBD2 matches 8 bases. V lost 1 base, J lost 1 base, and 23 bases stayed unmatched. CDR1 and CDR2 (germline): DFQATT, SNEGSKA (reference sequence). CDR3 size: 21 residues. CDR3 coding DNA: TGCAGTGCTAGAGGGGTTGTCGGGGGCGGGGTGGTAGCGGGACCCCAAGAGACCCAGTACTTC. As protein: CSARGVVGGGVVAGPQETQYF.

J is TRBJ1-5 and V is TRBV7-2; D not certain. Trimming stripped 1 base from V and 3 bases from J, with 10 bases between. This CDR3 is built from 15 residues. Germline lookup yields CDR1 SGHTA and CDR2 FQGNSA. CDR3 protein: CASSLELTVNQPQHF. The CDR3 DNA reads TGTGCCAGCAGCTTAGAGTTAACGGTCAATCAGCCCCAGCATTTT.

The chain is built from TRBV20-1 and TRBJ2-4; no reliable D call. V was shortened by 5 bases and J by 0 bases, with 11 bases between the two germline ends. Germline CDR1 is DFQATT and CDR2 is SNEGSKA (reference sequence). The CDR3 is made up of 14 amino acids. The chain's CDR3 is CSAPSRLAKNIQYF. CDR3 in DNA: TGCAGTGCTCCTAGTCGTTTAGCCAAAAACATTCAGTACTTC.

The gene calls are TRBV21-1 and TRBJ1-2; TRBD1, the table's D call, lacks a check against the DNA. TRBV21-1 is labeled a pseudogene. The length of the CDR3 is 14 residues. The CDR3 protein is CASSGTGTVYGYTF. The CDR3, as DNA: TGTGCCAGCAGCGGCACCGGGACGGTCTATGGCTACACCTTC.

This chain connects TRBV7-2 to TRBJ1-5; D may be TRBD1 (5 bases). The CDR3 contains 14 residues. CDR1 and CDR2 from the germline V gene are SGHTA and FQGNSA. Trimming took 0 bases from V and 6 from J, leaving 9 bases between them. DNA of the CDR3: TGTGCCAGCAGCTTAGCGTCAGGGAGTCAGCCCCAGCATTTT. Translation gives CASSLASGSQPQHF. Full variable domain (missing parts from reference TRBV7-2 and TRBJ1-5): GAGVSQSPSNKVTEKGKDVELRCDPISGHTALYWYRQSLGQGLEFLIYFQGNSAPDKSGLPSDRFSAERTGGSVSTLTIQRTQQEDSAVYLCASSLASGSQPQHFGDGTRLSIL.

This rearrangement joins TRBV6-1 to TRBJ1-6; TRBD1 aligns across 8 bases. CDR1 is MNHNS, CDR2 SASEGT, per germline. This CDR3 contains 15 residues. Germline trimming cut 5 bases from V and 9 bases from J; bases unmatched to any gene: 9. CDR3 sequence: CASSTSGTGVSPLHF. The CDR3 DNA reads TGTGCCAGCAGTACCTCAGGGACAGGAGTTTCACCCCTCCACTTT.

This chain connects TRBV20-1 to TRBJ1-6; TRBD1 agrees at 9 bases. V was pared by 6 bases and J by 10 bases, with 16 bases of the junction left unmatched. This CDR3 spans 16 amino acids. Germline-derived CDR1 and CDR2 are DFQATT and SNEGSKA (reference sequence). In DNA, the CDR3 is TGCAGTGCCCGGGACAGGGATTTTCCCGGGCGATCACCCCTCCACTTT. Translating gives CSARDRDFPGRSPLHF.

This sequence joins TRBV7-6 and TRBJ2-3, with 10 bases lining up with TRBD2. Germline values: CDR1 SGHVS, CDR2 FNYEAQ. V lost 4 bases, J lost 5 bases, and 12 bases stayed unmatched. The CDR3 extends over 17 amino acids. The CDR3 loop is CASSSSASGRAIDTQYF. The CDR3 DNA follows: TGTGCCAGCAGCTCTTCGGCCAGCGGGAGGGCCATAGATACGCAGTATTTT.

This clonotype was recorded once. The chain employs TRBV30 and TRBJ1-5; TRBD1 matches 7 bases. The CDR3 covers 13 residues. Germline-derived CDR1 and CDR2 are GTSNPN and SVGIG (reference sequence). V shed 7 bases and J 2 bases; nucleotides not matched to a gene: 5. The CDR3 reads CASNGQGNQPQHF. CDR3 DNA sequence: TGTGCCTCAAACGGACAGGGCAATCAGCCCCAGCATTTT.

The genes are TRBV7-6 and TRBJ2-3; no clear D. The CDR3 totals 13 residues. Germline-derived CDR1 and CDR2 are SGHVS and FNYEAQ. V lost 3 bases, J lost 2 bases, and 6 bases lay in between. The CDR3 nucleotides read TGTGCCAGCAGCTTTAAGACCACAGATACGCAGTATTTT. It specifies CASSFKTTDTQYF.

The chain joins TRBV11-2 to TRBJ1-1; TRBD1 is a possible D gene (5 bases). Germline CDR1 is SGHAT and CDR2 is FQNNGV. V lost 8 bases to trimming and J lost 4 bases, with 14 bases between them. The CDR3 is 13 amino acids. This CDR3 is CASRDQGGTEAFF. CDR3 in DNA: TGTGCCAGCCGAGACCAGGGAGGCACTGAAGCTTTCTTT.